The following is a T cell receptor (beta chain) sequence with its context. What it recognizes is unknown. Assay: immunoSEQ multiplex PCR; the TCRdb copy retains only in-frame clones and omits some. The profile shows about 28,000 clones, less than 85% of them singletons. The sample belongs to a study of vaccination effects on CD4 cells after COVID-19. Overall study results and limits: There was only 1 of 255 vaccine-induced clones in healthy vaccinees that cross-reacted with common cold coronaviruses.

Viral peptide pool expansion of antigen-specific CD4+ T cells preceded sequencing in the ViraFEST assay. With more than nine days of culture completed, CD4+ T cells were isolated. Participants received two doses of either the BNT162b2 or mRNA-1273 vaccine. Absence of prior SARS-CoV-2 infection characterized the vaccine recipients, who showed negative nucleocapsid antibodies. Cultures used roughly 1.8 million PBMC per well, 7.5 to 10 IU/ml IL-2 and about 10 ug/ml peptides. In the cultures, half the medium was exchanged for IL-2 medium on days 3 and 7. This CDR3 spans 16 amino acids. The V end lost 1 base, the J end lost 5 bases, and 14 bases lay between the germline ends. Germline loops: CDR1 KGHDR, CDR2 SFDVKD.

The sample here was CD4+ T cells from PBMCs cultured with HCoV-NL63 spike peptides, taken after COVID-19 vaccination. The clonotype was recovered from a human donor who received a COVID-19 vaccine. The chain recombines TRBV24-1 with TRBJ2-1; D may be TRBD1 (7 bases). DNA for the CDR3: TGTGCCACCAGTGATTTTACCAGGGGGGATCACAATGAGCAGTTCTTC. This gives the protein CATSDFTRGDHNEQFF.